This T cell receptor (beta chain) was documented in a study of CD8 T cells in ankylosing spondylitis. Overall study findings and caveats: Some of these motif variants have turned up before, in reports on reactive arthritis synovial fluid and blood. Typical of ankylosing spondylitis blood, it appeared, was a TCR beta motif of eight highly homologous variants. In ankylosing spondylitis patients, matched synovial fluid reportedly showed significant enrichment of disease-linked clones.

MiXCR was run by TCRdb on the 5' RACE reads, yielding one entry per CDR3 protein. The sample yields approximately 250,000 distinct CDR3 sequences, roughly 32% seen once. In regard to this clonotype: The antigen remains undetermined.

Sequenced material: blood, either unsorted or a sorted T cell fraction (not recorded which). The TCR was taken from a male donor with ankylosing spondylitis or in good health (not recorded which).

CDR3 sequence: CASSRGGGFSPLHF. The CDR3 DNA is TGTGCCAGCTCGCGCGGGGGGGGATTTTCTCCCCTCCACTTT. This chain connects TRBV18 to TRBJ1-6; tentatively, D is TRBD1 (5 bases). The CDR3 spans 14 residues. Trimming stripped 6 bases from V and 13 bases from J, with 19 bases between. In germline, CDR1 is KGHSH, CDR2 LQKENI.